This TCR beta chain was found in a study of OX40 agonist ivuxolimab in advanced cancers. In its sample, this clone was seen once. Data came from immunoSEQ multiplex PCR; TCRdb stores just in-frame clones and leaves some out. The sample lists approximately 70,000 clones; about 80% were seen once. The germline gives CDR1 SNHLY, CDR2 FYNNEI. The V end lost 4 bases, the J end lost 4 bases, and 13 bases lay between the germline ends. This CDR3 region has 15 residues. This chain connects TRBV2 to TRBJ2-2; D not resolved. Sample: CD4+ or CD8+ T cells sorted from blood, taken in a trial of the OX40 agonist ivuxolimab. This clonotype was sampled from an adult with an advanced solid tumor such as melanoma, head and neck, liver or kidney cancer. The chain's CDR3 is CASSVTPVGTGELFF. DNA for the CDR3: TGTGCCAGCAGTGTCACCCCAGTTGGCACCGGGGAGCTGTTTTTT.